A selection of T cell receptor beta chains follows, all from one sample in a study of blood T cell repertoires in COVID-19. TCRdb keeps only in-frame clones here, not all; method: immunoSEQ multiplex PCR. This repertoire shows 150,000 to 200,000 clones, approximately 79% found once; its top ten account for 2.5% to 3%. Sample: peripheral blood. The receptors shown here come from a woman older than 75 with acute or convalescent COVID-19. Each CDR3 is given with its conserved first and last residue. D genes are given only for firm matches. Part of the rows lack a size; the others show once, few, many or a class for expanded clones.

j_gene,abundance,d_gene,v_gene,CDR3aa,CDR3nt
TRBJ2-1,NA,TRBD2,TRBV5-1,CASSLPLAGVGEQFF,TGCGCCAGCAGCCTGCCACTAGCGGGGGTAGGTGAGCAGTTCTTC
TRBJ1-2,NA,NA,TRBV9,CASSVEGNNPYGYTF,TGTGCCAGCAGCGTAGAGGGGAACAATCCCTATGGCTACACCTTC
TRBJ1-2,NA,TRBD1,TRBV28,CASKFSTNQGDYGYTF,TGTGCCAGCAAATTTTCCACGAACCAGGGGGACTATGGCTACACCTTC
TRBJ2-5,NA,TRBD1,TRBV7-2,CASSLAQGEETQYF,TGTGCCAGCAGCTTAGCACAGGGGGAAGAGACCCAGTACTTC
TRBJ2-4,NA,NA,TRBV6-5,CASSDTLKDIQYF,TGTGCCAGCTCTGACACCCTAAAGGACATTCAGTACTTC
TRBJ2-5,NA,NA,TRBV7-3,CASSFHGQETQYF,TGTGCCAGCAGCTTCCACGGCCAAGAGACCCAGTACTTC
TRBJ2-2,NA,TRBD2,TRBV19,CASRSSGSGDTGELFF,TGTGCCAGTAGGTCCAGCGGGAGTGGGGACACCGGGGAGCTGTTTTTT
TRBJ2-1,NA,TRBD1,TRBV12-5,CASGLGTVSYNEQFF,TGTGCTAGTGGCCTCGGGACAGTCTCCTACAATGAGCAGTTCTTC
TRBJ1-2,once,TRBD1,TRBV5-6,CASSLDRAGYTF,TGTGCCAGCAGCTTAGACAGGGCTGGCTACACCTTC
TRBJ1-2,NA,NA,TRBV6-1,CASSDNFGRSGGYTF,TGTGCCAGCAGTGATAATTTCGGACGTTCGGGAGGCTACACCTTC
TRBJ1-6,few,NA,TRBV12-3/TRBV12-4,CASSFEGKSPLHF,TGTGCCAGCAGTTTTGAGGGAAAGTCACCCCTCCACTTT
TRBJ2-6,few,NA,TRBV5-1,CASSLGGAGANVLTF,TGCGCCAGCAGCTTGGGGGGAGCTGGGGCCAACGTCCTGACTTTC
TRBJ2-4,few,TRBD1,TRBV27,CASSYSGGFTKNIQYF,TGTGCCAGCAGTTATTCAGGGGGCTTTACCAAAAACATTCAGTACTTC
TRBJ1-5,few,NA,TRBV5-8,CASSLSGGYGNQPQHF,TGTGCCAGCAGCTTGTCGGGGGGCTATGGCAATCAGCCCCAGCATTTT
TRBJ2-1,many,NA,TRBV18,CASSPVNRDGEQFF,TGTGCCAGCTCACCAGTCAACAGGGATGGCGAGCAGTTCTTC
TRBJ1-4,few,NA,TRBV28,CASSSAGGAYEKLFF,TGTGCCAGCAGTTCCGCGGGGGGGGCGTATGAAAAACTGTTTTTT
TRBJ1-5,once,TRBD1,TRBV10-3,CAISEDRGNQPQHF,TGTGCCATCAGTGAAGACAGGGGAAATCAGCCCCAGCATTTT
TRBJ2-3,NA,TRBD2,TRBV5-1,CASSLALGPTSGTDTQYF,TGCGCCAGCAGCTTGGCCCTCGGCCCGACTAGCGGCACAGATACGCAGTATTTT
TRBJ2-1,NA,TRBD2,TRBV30,CASRPGLAGGHSYNEQFF,TGTGCCTCCCGCCCGGGACTAGCGGGAGGACACTCCTACAATGAGCAGTTCTTC
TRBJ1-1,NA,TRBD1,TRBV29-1,CSVEIQGLNTEAFF,TGCAGCGTTGAGATACAGGGGTTGAACACTGAAGCTTTCTTT
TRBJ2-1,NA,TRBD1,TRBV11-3,CASSPGVRDREGEQFF,TGTGCCAGCAGCCCAGGGGTCCGGGACAGAGAGGGTGAGCAGTTCTTC
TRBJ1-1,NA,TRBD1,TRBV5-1,CASSSPSGQGARTEAFF,TGCGCCAGCAGCTCCCCTTCCGGACAGGGGGCGAGAACTGAAGCTTTCTTT
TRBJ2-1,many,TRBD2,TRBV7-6,CASSLVGTTNNEQFF,TGTGCCAGCAGCTTAGTTGGGACTACGAACAATGAGCAGTTCTTC
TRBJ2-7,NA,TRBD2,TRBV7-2,CASSLARRAGGPWSYEQYF,TGTGCCAGCAGCTTAGCGAGGAGGGCGGGAGGGCCCTGGTCCTACGAGCAGTACTTC
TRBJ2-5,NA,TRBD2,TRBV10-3,CAISEGRGVQETQYF,TGTGCCATCAGTGAGGGACGGGGGGTCCAAGAGACCCAGTACTTC
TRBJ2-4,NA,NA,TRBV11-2,CASSPTGDLTKNIQYF,TGTGCCAGCAGCCCCACTGGGGACTTAACCAAAAACATTCAGTACTTC
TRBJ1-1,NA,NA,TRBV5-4,CASSGPGGGTEAFF,TGTGCCAGCAGCGGGCCCGGGGGTGGGACTGAAGCTTTCTTT
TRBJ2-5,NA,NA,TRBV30,CAWSVRLQETQYF,TGTGCCTGGAGTGTCAGGCTGCAAGAGACCCAGTACTTC
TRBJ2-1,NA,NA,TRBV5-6,CASSAGLLSTYNEQFF,TGTGCCAGCAGCGCCGGACTACTGTCTACCTACAATGAGCAGTTCTTC
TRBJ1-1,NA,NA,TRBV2,CASQIGDTEAFF,TGTGCCAGCCAGATCGGAGACACTGAAGCTTTCTTT
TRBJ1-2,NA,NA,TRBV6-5,CASSPPGANYGYTF,TGTGCCAGCAGTCCCCCCGGGGCTAACTATGGCTACACCTTC
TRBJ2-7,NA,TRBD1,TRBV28,CATGPGQGAFQYF,TGTGCCACCGGGCCGGGACAGGGGGCCTTTCAGTACTTC
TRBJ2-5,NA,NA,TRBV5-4,CASSLVRGETQYF,TGTGCCAGCAGCTTGGTGAGGGGGGAGACCCAGTACTTC
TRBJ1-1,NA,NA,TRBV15,CATSGEGDTEAFF,TGTGCCACCAGCGGTGAGGGGGACACTGAAGCTTTCTTT
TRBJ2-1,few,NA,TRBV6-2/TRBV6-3,CASSFRDEQFF,TGTGCCAGCAGTTTCAGGGATGAGCAGTTCTTC
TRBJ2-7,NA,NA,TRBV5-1,CASSLDHRDEQYF,TGCGCCAGCAGCCTGGACCACAGGGACGAGCAGTACTTC
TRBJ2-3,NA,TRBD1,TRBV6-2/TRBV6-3,CASSYRGQGGTDTQYF,TGTGCCAGCAGTTATCGAGGACAGGGCGGCACAGATACGCAGTATTTT
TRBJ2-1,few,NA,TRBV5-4,CASSLASGVSYNEQFF,TGTGCCAGCAGCTTAGCCTCAGGGGTCTCCTACAATGAGCAGTTCTTC
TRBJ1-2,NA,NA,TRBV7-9,CASSLEPTANYGYTF,TGTGCCAGCAGCTTAGAACCGACAGCGAACTATGGCTACACCTTC
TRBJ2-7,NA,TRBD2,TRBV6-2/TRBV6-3,CASSDSGLAGGYEQYF,TGTGCCAGCAGTGATTCGGGACTAGCGGGCGGCTACGAGCAGTACTTC
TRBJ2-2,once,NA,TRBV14,CASSPSNTGELFF,TGTGCCAGCAGCCCGTCGAACACCGGGGAGCTGTTTTTT
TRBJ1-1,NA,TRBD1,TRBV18,CASSPLAGGYTEAFF,TGTGCCAGCTCACCATTGGCAGGGGGGTACACTGAAGCTTTCTTT
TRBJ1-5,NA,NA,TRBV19,CASSILADNQPQHF,TGTGCCAGTAGTATTTTGGCGGACAATCAGCCCCAGCATTTT
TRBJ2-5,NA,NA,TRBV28,CASRGALQETQYF,TGTGCCAGCAGAGGGGCCCTCCAAGAGACCCAGTACTTC
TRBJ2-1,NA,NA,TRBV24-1,CATSDLFSGTNEQFF,TGTGCCACCAGTGATTTGTTTTCAGGGACTAATGAGCAGTTCTTC
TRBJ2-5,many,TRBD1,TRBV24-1,CATSDPPRDRQQETQYF,TGTGCCACCAGTGATCCCCCCAGGGACAGGCAACAAGAGACCCAGTACTTC
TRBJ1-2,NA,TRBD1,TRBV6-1,CASSEAGTGDYGYTF,TGTGCCAGCAGTGAAGCCGGGACAGGAGACTATGGCTACACCTTC
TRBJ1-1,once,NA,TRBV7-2,CASSLATGLNTEAFF,TGTGCCAGCAGCTTAGCTACAGGATTGAACACTGAAGCTTTCTTT
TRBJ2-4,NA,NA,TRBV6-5,CASSYSGTPHIQYF,TGTGCCAGCAGTTACTCCGGGACACCCCACATTCAGTACTTC
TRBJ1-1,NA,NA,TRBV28,CASTSGGGRANTEAFF,TGTGCCAGCACCTCCGGGGGGGGCAGGGCGAACACTGAAGCTTTCTTT
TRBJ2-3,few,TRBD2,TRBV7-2,CASSPQGTSALTQYF,TGTGCCAGCAGCCCCCAAGGGACTAGTGCCTTAACGCAGTATTTT
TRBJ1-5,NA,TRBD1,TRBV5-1,CASSLDAGGTQHF,TGCGCCAGTTCTTTGGACGCAGGGGGCACCCAGCATTTT
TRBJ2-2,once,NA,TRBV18,CASSRQEWRVDPSERSNTGELFF,TGTGCCAGCTCACGACAGGAGTGGCGGGTGGACCCCTCGGAGCGATCGAACACCGGGGAGCTGTTTTTT
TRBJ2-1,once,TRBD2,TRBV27,CASSPRGLAGGLGDYNEQFF,TGTGCCAGCAGTCCCCGGGGACTAGCGGGAGGTTTGGGGGATTACAATGAGCAGTTCTTC
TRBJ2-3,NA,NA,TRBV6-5,CASSYSQAGDTQYF,TGTGCCAGCAGTTACAGCCAAGCGGGAGATACGCAGTATTTT
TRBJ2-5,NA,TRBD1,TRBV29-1,CSVAGTVQETQYF,TGCAGCGTAGCCGGGACAGTCCAAGAGACCCAGTACTTC
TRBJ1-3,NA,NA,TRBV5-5,CASRLYSRDTIYF,TGTGCCAGCAGGCTTTATTCGCGGGACACCATATATTTT
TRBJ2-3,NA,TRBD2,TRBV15,CATSRWREGRGTDTQYF,TGTGCCACCAGCAGATGGCGGGAGGGCCGGGGCACAGATACGCAGTATTTT
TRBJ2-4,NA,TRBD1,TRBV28,CASSLGRGLGIQYF,TGTGCCAGCAGTTTAGGCAGGGGGCTCGGCATTCAGTACTTC
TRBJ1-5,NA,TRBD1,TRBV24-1,CATSKTGDRLNQPQHF,TGTGCCACCAGTAAGACAGGGGATCGGTTGAATCAGCCCCAGCATTTT